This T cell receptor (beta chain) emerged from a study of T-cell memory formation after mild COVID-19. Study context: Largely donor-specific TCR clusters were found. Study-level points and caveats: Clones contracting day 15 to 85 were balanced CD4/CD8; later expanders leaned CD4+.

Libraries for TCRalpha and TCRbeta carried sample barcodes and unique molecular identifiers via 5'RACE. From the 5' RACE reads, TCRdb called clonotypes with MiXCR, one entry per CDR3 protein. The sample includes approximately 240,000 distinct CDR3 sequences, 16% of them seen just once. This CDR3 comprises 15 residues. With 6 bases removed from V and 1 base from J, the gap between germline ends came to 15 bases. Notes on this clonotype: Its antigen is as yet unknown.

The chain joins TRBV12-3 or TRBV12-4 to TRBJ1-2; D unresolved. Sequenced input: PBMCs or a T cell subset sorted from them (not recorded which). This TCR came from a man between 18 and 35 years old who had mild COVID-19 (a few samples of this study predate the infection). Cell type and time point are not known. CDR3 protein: CASSSTLGSNYGYTF. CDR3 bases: TGTGCCAGCAGCTCGACCCTGGGGAGTAACTATGGCTACACCTTC.